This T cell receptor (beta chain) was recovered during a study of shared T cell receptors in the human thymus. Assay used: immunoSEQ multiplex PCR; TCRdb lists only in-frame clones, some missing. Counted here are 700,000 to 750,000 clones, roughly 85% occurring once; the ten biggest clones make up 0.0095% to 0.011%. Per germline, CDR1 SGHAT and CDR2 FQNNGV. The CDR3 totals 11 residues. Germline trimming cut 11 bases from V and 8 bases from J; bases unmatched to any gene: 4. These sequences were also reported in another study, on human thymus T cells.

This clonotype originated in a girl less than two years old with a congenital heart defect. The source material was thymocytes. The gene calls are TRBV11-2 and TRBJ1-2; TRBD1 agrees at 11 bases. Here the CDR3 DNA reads TGTGCCGACAGGACAGGGGGCGGCTACACCTTC. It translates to CADRTGGGYTF.